The next 20 T cell receptor beta chains were all read from a single sample in a study of blood T cell repertoires in COVID-19. The method was immunoSEQ multiplex PCR; TCRdb's version includes in-frame clones alone and lacks a portion of them. Here the sample spans roughly 200,000 clones, around nine tenths being singletons. Material: peripheral blood. The origin of the receptors is a man in his late teens or twenties with active or convalescent COVID-19.

The gene calls are TRBV9 and TRBJ2-1; 8 bases agree with TRBD2. Germline V gives CDR1 SGDLS, CDR2 YYNGEE. The J segment lost 0 bases and the V segment lost 4 bases, leaving 18 bases of the junction unmatched. The CDR3 is 20 residues long. The CDR3 region is CASSPPRGATSGLSYNEQFF. The CDR3 DNA reads TGTGCCAGCAGCCCACCCCGGGGGGCCACTAGCGGTCTCTCCTACAATGAGCAGTTCTTC.

V is TRBV2 and J is TRBJ2-5; TRBD2 matches 8 bases. J lost 0 bases, V lost 4 bases, and 4 bases had no gene match. The CDR3 covers 15 residues. Germline-derived CDR1 and CDR2 are SNHLY and FYNNEI. CDR3 sequence reads: CASSGASGYQETQYF. As DNA, the CDR3 is TGTGCCAGCAGTGGGGCTAGCGGGTACCAAGAGACCCAGTACTTC.

This clone has only one observation. CDR3 amino acids: CATSPGRALGDNEQFF. The CDR3 DNA is TGTGCCACCAGTCCCGGGAGGGCCCTCGGCGACAATGAGCAGTTCTTC. V gene TRBV24-1 combines with J gene TRBJ2-1, with 8 bases identical to TRBD2. CDR1 KGHDR and CDR2 SFDVKD come from the germline V gene. With V trimmed by 6 bases and J by 5 bases, 11 bases remained unmatched. There are 16 residues in the CDR3.

This rearrangement joins TRBV15 to TRBJ1-5, with no clear D. Per germline, CDR1 LNHNV and CDR2 YYDKDF (reference sequence). The V end was cut by 1 base, the J end by 3 bases, with 4 bases between. There are 13 residues in the CDR3. The CDR3 DNA sequence: TGTGCCACCAGCAGAGCTCCCAATCAGCCCCAGCATTTT. This gives the protein CATSRAPNQPQHF.

CDR3 sequence: CATGRDRREGEQYF. The CDR3, as DNA: TGTGCCACCGGGCGGGACAGGAGGGAGGGGGAGCAGTACTTC. V usage is TRBV15 and J usage is TRBJ2-7; TRBD1 might be the D (8 bases). Germline V gene sequence: CDR1 LNHNV, CDR2 YYDKDF (reference sequence). V was cut by 8 bases and J by 7 bases, with 21 bases left in between. This CDR3 region has 14 residues.

This clone was found once. The CDR3 is CASSLSGTGVSEQYF. Here the CDR3 DNA reads TGTGCCAGCAGTCTTTCCGGGACAGGGGTTTCCGAGCAGTACTTC. This chain uses TRBV2 with TRBJ2-7, with 10 nucleotides matching TRBD1. This CDR3 has 15 amino acids. V shed 5 bases and J 6 bases; nucleotides not matched to a gene: 10. The germline CDR1 and CDR2 sequences are SNHLY and FYNNEI.

This clone was detected only once. V usage is TRBV7-8 and J usage is TRBJ2-3; TRBD2 matches at 7 bases. The CDR3 consists of 13 residues. The J segment lost 10 bases and the V segment lost 5 bases, leaving 9 bases of the junction unmatched. The germline V gene has CDR1 SGHVS and CDR2 FQNEAQ. CDR3 sequence (DNA): TGTGCCAGCAGCCGGCTGGAGGGGAGGGCGCAGTATTTT. Its protein is CASSRLEGRAQYF.

V usage is TRBV3-1 (or the pseudogene TRBV3-2) and J usage is TRBJ2-7; D unclear. The length of the CDR3 is 15 residues. Trimming removed 4 bases from V and 5 bases from J, with 18 bases in between. Per germline, CDR1 LGHDT and CDR2 YNNKEL (reference sequence). The CDR3 DNA is TGTGCCAGCAGCCTTAACCTCGGTGGTTCGGACGAGCAGTACTTC. Translation gives CASSLNLGGSDEQYF.

The J gene is TRBJ2-1, the V gene TRBV28; 11 nucleotides line up with TRBD2. The trim removed 4 bases at V and 6 bases at J, leaving 11 bases unmatched. CDR1 and CDR2 (germline): MDHEN, SYDVKM. The CDR3 sequence is 17 residues long. Here the CDR3 reads CASSYETSGIVPNEQFF. CDR3 sequence (DNA): TGTGCCAGCAGTTATGAGACTAGCGGGATCGTTCCCAATGAGCAGTTCTTC.

The V and J genes are TRBV4-2 and TRBJ1-1, with 7 bases matching TRBD1. The CDR3 spans 14 residues. With V trimmed by 4 bases and J by 5 bases, 7 bases remained unmatched. Germline CDR1 is LGHNA and CDR2 is YNFKEQ. CDR3 DNA sequence: TGTGCCAGCAGCCGGCACAGGGGTGAAACTGAAGCTTTCTTT. Encoded protein: CASSRHRGETEAFF.

The V and J genes are TRBV14 and TRBJ2-7; the match to TRBD1 covers 9 bases. J lost 1 base, V lost 11 bases, and 6 bases had no gene match. The CDR3 has 13 amino acids. Looked up from germline, CDR1 is SGHDN and CDR2 is FVKESK. CDR3 bases: TGTGCCGCGAAGACAGGGGGATCCTACGAGCAGTACTTC. It yields the protein CAAKTGGSYEQYF.

This clone has a handful of counts. This chain joins TRBV6-5 and TRBJ1-2; no definite D call. In germline, CDR1 is MNHEY, CDR2 SVGAGI. This CDR3 is 15 amino acids long. Trimming stripped 6 bases from V and 8 bases from J, with 22 bases between. The CDR3 here is CASRGGPSIRGGYTF. Written as DNA, the CDR3 is TGTGCCAGCAGAGGCGGCCCTTCAATTCGTGGAGGCTACACCTTC.

The V gene is TRBV29-1, the J gene TRBJ1-1, with 8 bases that match TRBD1. CDR1 is SQVTM, CDR2 ANQGSEA, per germline. This CDR3 has 16 amino acids. The junction had 10 bases not matched to a gene; V was cut back by 3 bases and J by 1 base. The CDR3 coding sequence is TGCAGCGTTGATGTCGGACAGGGAGAGTGGAACACTGAAGCTTTCTTT. Translated: CSVDVGQGEWNTEAFF.

Regarding this clone: The identical CDR3 is also encoded by other nucleotide sequences in the sample. This sequence joins TRBV27 and TRBJ1-2, with D uncertain. This CDR3 contains 13 residues. The V and J ends lost 8 bases and 1 base respectively, with 11 bases between them. In germline, CDR1 is MNHEY, CDR2 SMNVEV (reference sequence). In DNA form, the CDR3 reads TGTGCCAGCTCCTCTACGGGTAACTATGGCTACACCTTC. Amino acid sequence: CASSSTGNYGYTF.

The V call is TRBV21-1, the J call TRBJ1-5. TRBV21-1 is labeled a pseudogene. The CDR3 consists of 16 residues. CDR3: CASSATSDGSNQPQHF. The DNA for the CDR3 is TGTGCCAGCAGCGCCACCAGCGACGGAAGCAATCAGCCCCAGCATTTT.

This clone was seen a few times. The J gene is TRBJ2-2, the V gene TRBV27; D remains ambiguous. Trimming pared 1 base from V and 0 bases from J, leaving 6 bases between. The CDR3 is made up of 15 amino acids. CDR1 is MNHEY, CDR2 SMNVEV, per germline (reference sequence). Written as DNA, the CDR3 is TGTGCCAGCAGTTTATTGGCCACGAACACCGGGGAGCTGTTTTTT. It encodes CASSLLATNTGELFF.

The J gene is TRBJ1-1, the V gene TRBV21-1; no check of the table's D call, TRBD1, against the DNA was made. TRBV21-1 is a documented pseudogene. The CDR3 has 13 amino acids. The CDR3 spells CASILKGSGEAFF. As DNA, the CDR3 is TGTGCCAGCATATTAAAAGGGTCAGGGGAAGCTTTCTTT.

The chain carries TRBV7-7 and TRBJ2-7, with 11 bases lining up with TRBD2. Germline V gene lookup returns CDR1 SSHAT and CDR2 FNYEAQ (reference sequence). This CDR3 comprises 15 residues. Trimming at V came to 1 base and at J to 3 bases, leaving 2 bases not matched to a gene. The CDR3 region is CASSLGTSGSYEQYF. In DNA, the CDR3 is TGTGCCAGCAGCTTAGGCACTAGCGGGAGCTACGAGCAGTACTTC.

The chain couples TRBV28 to TRBJ2-7; 7 bases are shared with TRBD2. Per germline, CDR1 MDHEN and CDR2 SYDVKM. V shed 8 bases, J shed 6 bases, and the junction held 16 bases outside the gene matches. The CDR3 contains 15 residues. This CDR3 reads CASLPSSGLAVEQYF. DNA of the CDR3: TGTGCCAGCCTCCCCAGTTCGGGCCTAGCGGTCGAGCAGTACTTC.

The chain joins TRBV6-1 to TRBJ2-1; 9 bases match TRBD1. The J segment lost 7 bases and the V segment lost 0 bases, leaving 7 bases of the junction unmatched. Germline-derived CDR1 and CDR2 are MNHNS and SASEGT. The CDR3 extends over 16 amino acids. The chain's CDR3 is CASSEAYRGRENEQFF. In DNA form, the CDR3 reads TGTGCCAGCAGTGAAGCATACAGGGGGCGGGAAAATGAGCAGTTCTTC.